This TCR beta chain originates from a study of T cell repertoires in cytomegalovirus infection. Study-wide background: Matching HLA type, along with CMV infection, was indicated by public TCR beta signatures.

TCRdb called the reads again in MiXCR, with one record for every CDR3 protein. The table includes about 530,000 distinct CDR3 sequences, about a quarter detected once. Ten or more counts support this clonotype. Material for sequencing was PBMCs. This clonotype originated in a human donor in good health (CMV status not recorded). Some clones in this sample may be carry-over from other donors' samples.

In DNA form, the CDR3 reads TGTGCCAGCAGCTTCGGGGCTTACAATGAGCAGTTCTTC. This gives the protein CASSFGAYNEQFF. The chain combines TRBV7-9 with TRBJ2-1, with D perhaps given as TRBD1 or TRBD2 (5 bases each). This CDR3 has 13 residues. Germline V CDR1 and CDR2: SEHNR, FQNEAQ (reference sequence). Trimming took off 3 bases at V and 4 bases at J, with 7 bases between the two ends.